This T cell receptor (beta chain) was captured by sequencing in a study of T cells in Graves' hyperthyroidism and ophthalmopathy. Amplification of TCR beta CDR3 regions was performed using RNA transcripts as template. The TCR CDR3 was amplified in a first-round RT-PCR using the HTBI primer set. Via MiXCR, TCRdb re-called the multiplex PCR reads, giving one row per CDR3 protein. The table includes around 440,000 distinct CDR3 sequences, around a sixth detected once. Study conclusions and caveats: Most clonotypes that expanded in the thyroid above 0.001 also showed up in blood. From stable hyperthyroidism, ophthalmopathy was separated by a 13 V-J model.

This clonotype was observed many times. Its antigen is unknown. Stable Graves' hyperthyroidism meant no ophthalmopathy progression within 18 months. Uncontrolled infection, other autoimmune disease, pregnancy or lactation led to exclusion. Sample: blood. The sequence derives from a woman under 30 with Graves' hyperthyroidism.

As DNA, the CDR3 is TGTGCCAGCAGTCCTCCCGGACAGGGGGCTTACGAGCAGTACTTC. Its protein is CASSPPGQGAYEQYF. This chain connects TRBV18 to TRBJ2-7; TRBD1 agrees at 11 bases. V was pared by 8 bases and J by 4 bases, with 10 bases of the junction left unmatched. Germline V gives CDR1 KGHSH, CDR2 LQKENI. The CDR3 is 15 residues long. Supplemented by reference TRBV18 and TRBJ2-7, the full variable domain reads NAGVMQNPRHLVRRRGQEARLRCSPMKGHSHVYWYRQLPEEGLKFMVYLQKENIIDESGMPKERFSAEFPKEGPSILRIQQVVRGDSAAYFCASSPPGQGAYEQYFGPGTRLTVT.